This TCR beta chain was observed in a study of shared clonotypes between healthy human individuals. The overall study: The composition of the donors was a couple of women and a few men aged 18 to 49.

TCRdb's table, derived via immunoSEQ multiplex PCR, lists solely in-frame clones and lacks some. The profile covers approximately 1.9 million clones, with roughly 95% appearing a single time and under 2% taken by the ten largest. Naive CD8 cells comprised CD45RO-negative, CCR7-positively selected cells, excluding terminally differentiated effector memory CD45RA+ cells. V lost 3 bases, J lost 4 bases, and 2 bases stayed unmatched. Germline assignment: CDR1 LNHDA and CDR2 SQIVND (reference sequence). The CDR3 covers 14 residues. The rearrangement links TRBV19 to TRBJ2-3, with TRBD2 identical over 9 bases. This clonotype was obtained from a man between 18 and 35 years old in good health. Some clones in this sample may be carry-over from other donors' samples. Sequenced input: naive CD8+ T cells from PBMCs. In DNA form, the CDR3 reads TGTGCCAGTAGTATTGCGGGAGGGCCAGATACGCAGTATTTT. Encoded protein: CASSIAGGPDTQYF. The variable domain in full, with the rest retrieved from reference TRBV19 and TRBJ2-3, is DGGITQSPKYLFRKEGQNVTLSCEQNLNHDAMYWYRQDPGQGLRLIYYSQIVNDFQKGDIAEGYSVSREKKESFPLTVTSAQKNPTAFYLCASSIAGGPDTQYFGPGTRLTVL.